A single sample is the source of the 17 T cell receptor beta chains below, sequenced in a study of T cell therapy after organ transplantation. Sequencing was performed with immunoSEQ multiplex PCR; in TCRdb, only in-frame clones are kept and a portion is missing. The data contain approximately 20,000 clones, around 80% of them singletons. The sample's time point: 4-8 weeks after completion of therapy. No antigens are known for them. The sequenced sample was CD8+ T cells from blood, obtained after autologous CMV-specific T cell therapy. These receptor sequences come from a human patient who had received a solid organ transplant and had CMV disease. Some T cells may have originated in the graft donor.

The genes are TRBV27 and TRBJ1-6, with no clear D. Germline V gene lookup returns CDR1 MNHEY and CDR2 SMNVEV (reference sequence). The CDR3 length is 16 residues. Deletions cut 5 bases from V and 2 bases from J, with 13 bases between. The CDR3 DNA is TGTGCCAGCAGTGAGATTCGGGGTACCTATAATTCACCCCTCCACTTT. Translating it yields CASSEIRGTYNSPLHF.

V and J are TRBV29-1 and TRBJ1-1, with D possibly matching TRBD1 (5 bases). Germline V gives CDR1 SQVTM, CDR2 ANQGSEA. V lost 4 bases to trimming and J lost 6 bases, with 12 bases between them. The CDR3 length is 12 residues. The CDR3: CSVVDPGPEAFF. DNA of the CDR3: TGCAGCGTTGTGGATCCAGGGCCTGAAGCTTTCTTT.

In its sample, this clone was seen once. The CDR3 bases are TGTGCCAGCAGCGGTGGGGTGCCCACTGAAGCTTTCTTT. As protein: CASSGGVPTEAFF. The chain joins TRBV9 to TRBJ1-1, with D unclear. V lost 3 bases and J 4 bases, leaving 10 bases between the germline ends. Germline V gene lookup returns CDR1 SGDLS and CDR2 YYNGEE. The CDR3 sequence is 13 residues long.

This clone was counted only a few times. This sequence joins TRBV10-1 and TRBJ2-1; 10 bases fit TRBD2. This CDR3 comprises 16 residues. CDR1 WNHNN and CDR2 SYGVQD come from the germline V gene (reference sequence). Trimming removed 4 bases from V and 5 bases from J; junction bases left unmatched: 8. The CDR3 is CASSGGLAGEHNEQFF. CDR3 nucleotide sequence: TGCGCCAGCAGTGGGGGGCTAGCGGGAGAGCACAATGAGCAGTTCTTC.

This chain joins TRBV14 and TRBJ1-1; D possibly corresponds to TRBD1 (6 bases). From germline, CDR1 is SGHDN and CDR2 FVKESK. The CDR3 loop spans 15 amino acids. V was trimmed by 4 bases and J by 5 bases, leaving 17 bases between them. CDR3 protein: CASSRLTGRITEAFF. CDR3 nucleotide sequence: TGTGCCAGCAGCCGACTCACAGGGAGAATTACTGAAGCTTTCTTT.

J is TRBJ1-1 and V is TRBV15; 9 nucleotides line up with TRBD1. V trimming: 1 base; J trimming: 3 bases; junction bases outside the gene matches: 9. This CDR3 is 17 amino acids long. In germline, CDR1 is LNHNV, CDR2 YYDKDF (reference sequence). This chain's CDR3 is CATSRATGGVGHTEAFF. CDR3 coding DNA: TGTGCCACCAGCAGAGCGACAGGGGGAGTTGGACACACTGAAGCTTTCTTT. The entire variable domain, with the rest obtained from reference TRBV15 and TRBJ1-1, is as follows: DAMVIQNPRYQVTQFGKPVTLSCSQTLNHNVMYWYQQKSSQAPKLLFHYYDKDFNNEADTPDNFQSRRPNTSFCFLDIRSPGLGDTAMYLCATSRATGGVGHTEAFFGQGTRLTVV.

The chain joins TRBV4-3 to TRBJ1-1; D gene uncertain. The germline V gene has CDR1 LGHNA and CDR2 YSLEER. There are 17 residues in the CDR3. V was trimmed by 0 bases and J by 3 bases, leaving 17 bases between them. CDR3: CASSQDLVGIGHTEAFF. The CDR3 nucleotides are TGCGCCAGCAGCCAAGATTTGGTAGGGATTGGGCACACTGAAGCTTTCTTT.

This CDR3 is CASSQGGVYEQYF. DNA for the CDR3: TGCGCCAGCAGCCAAGGGGGGGTCTACGAGCAGTACTTC. This chain links TRBV4-1 with TRBJ2-7; perhaps TRBD2 as D (6 bases). Germline CDR1 MGHRA, CDR2 YSYEKL. CDR3 length equals 13 residues. V lost 1 base to trimming and J lost 3 bases, with 7 bases between them.

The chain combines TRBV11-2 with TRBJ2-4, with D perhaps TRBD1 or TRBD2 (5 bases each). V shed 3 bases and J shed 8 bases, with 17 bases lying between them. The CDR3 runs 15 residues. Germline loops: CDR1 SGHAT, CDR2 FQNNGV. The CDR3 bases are TGTGCCAGCAGCTTTGCCATTCGCCAGGGAGACATTCAGTACTTC. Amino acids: CASSFAIRQGDIQYF. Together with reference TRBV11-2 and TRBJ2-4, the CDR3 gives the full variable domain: EAGVAQSPRYKIIEKRQSVAFWCNPISGHATLYWYQQILGQGPKLLIQFQNNGVVDDSQLPKDRFSAERLKGVDSTLKIQPAKLEDSAVYLCASSFAIRQGDIQYFGAGTRLSVL.

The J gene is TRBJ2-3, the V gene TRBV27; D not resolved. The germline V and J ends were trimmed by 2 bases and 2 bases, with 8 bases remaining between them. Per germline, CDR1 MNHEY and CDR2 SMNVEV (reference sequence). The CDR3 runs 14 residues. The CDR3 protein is CASSLDVYTDTQYF. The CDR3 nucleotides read TGTGCCAGCAGTTTAGACGTATACACAGATACGCAGTATTTT.

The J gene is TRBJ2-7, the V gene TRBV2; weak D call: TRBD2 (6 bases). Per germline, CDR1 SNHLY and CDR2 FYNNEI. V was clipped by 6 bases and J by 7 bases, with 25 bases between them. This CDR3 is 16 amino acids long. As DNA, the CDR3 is TGTGCCAGCAGGCCCCGCGGGGAAGGCCCCAGATTAGAGCAGTACTTC. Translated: CASRPRGEGPRLEQYF.

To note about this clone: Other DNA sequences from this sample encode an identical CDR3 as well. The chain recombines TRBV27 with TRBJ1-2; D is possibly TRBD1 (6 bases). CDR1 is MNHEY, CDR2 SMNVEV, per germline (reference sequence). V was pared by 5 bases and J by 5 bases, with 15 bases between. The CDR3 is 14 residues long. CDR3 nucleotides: TGTGCCAGCAGTCCCCTGGGAGGGGGTTATGGCTACACCTTC. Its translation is CASSPLGGGYGYTF.

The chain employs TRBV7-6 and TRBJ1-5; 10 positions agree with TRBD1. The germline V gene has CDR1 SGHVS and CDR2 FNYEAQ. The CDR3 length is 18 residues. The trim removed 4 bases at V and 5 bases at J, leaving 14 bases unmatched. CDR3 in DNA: TGTGCCAGCAGCTCCTCCCCTTCTCGGACAGGGGGTTATCAGCCCCAGCATTTT. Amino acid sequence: CASSSSPSRTGGYQPQHF.

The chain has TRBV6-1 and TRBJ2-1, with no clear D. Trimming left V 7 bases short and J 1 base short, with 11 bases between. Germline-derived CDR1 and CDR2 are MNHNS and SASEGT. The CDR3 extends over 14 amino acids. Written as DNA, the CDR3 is TGTGCCAGCAAGGATCTAGGGTCCTACAATGAGCAGTTCTTC. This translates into CASKDLGSYNEQFF.

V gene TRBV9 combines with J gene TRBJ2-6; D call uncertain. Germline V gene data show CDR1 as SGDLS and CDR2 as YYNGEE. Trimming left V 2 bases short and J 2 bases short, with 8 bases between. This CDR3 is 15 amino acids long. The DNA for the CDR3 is TGTGCCAGCAGCGTGACTGAGCCTGGGGCCAACGTCCTGACTTTC. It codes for CASSVTEPGANVLTF. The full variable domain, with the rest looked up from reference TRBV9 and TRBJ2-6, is DSGVTQTPKHLITATGQRVTLRCSPRSGDLSVYWYQQSLDQGLQFLIQYYNGEERAKGNILERFSAQQFPDLHSELNLSSLELGDSALYFCASSVTEPGANVLTFGAGSRLTVL.

The CDR3 DNA reads TGCGCCAGCAGCTTAACTCAGGGGGGACTCTATGGCTACACCTTC. Translation gives CASSLTQGGLYGYTF. The genes are TRBV5-1 and TRBJ1-2; 7 nucleotides agree with TRBD1. The CDR3 contains 15 residues. V lost 2 bases and J lost 4; bases outside the gene matches: 8. Germline CDR1 reads SGHRS; CDR2 reads YFSETQ.

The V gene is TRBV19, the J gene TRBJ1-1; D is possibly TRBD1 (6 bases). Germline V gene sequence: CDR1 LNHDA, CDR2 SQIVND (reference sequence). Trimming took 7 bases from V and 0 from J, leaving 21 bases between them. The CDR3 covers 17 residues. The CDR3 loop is CASTTRTASPMNTEAFF. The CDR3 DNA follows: TGTGCCAGTACGACCCGGACAGCAAGCCCTATGAACACTGAAGCTTTCTTT.